This TCR beta chain came from a study of neurological immune-mediated disorders (dated by TCRdb to the late 2010s). Background on the whole study: The study compared peripheral blood TCR-beta repertoires of HTLV-I-associated myelopathy (HAM/TSP) patients, multiple sclerosis patients and healthy controls using UMI-based sequencing. Alongside PBMC samples, the set of some 97 TCR-beta libraries contained longitudinal samples, technical triplicates, and paired CD4+ and CD8+ T-cell subsets that had been sorted. Of the approximately 65 subjects in the cohort, some 15 were HAM/TSP patients, some 34 were multiple sclerosis patients, and about 20 were healthy controls.

Many counts were recorded for this clonotype. What this receptor recognizes is not known. The sample holds no much larger clone one base away, and base qualities are not on file. Healthy controls were blood bank volunteers in Maryland, USA. For the unsorted PBMC libraries, 2 million PBMCs were stored in RNAlater at -80 degrees C until RNA extraction and were used to generate the libraries. Peripheral blood was subjected to Ficoll-Hypaque density gradient centrifugation to isolate PBMCs, which were then cryopreserved in liquid nitrogen. Summary of the overall study and its limitations: No identical CDR3 amino acid sequences were shared among expanded clones across subjects, suggesting private TCR-beta repertoires in all groups. The highest TCR clonal expansion was observed in HAM/TSP patients, whereas the lowest was observed in MS patients, even when compared with healthy controls.

To synthesize cDNA, template-switch 5'RACE was performed with a primer carrying a 10-nucleotide random unique molecular identifier so that each TCR transcript was tagged. Over 170 million TCR-beta sequences, covering 15-18 subjects, were produced in each sequencing run. Total RNA was extracted with the RNeasy kit. The KAPA Real-time Library Amplification kit was used to amplify TCR-beta VDJ regions with primers for the TCR constant region and the 5'RACE anchor. Sample indexes and Illumina adaptors were added in a first PCR, and a second PCR then increased library yield. After purification with Ampure beads, the TCR product of roughly 650 bp was size-selected on a 2% E-gel SizeSelection system. Before pooling, library quality was checked on a Bioanalyzer, concentration was measured with Qubit, and libraries were quantified with the Kapa Library Quantification kit. An Illumina HiSeq 2500 sequenced the libraries paired-end 2 x 150 bp. To increase sequence diversity, roughly 24-32% phiX was spiked into each library pool. The source study handled its data this way. Quality-filtered reads were processed with the UMI-based MiGEC pipeline, and over 90% of raw TCR sequences were removed by the MiGEC pipeline during error correction. IMGT germline references were used for alignment of VDJ genes, and clonotypes were defined by a unique CDR3 amino acid sequence together with V-J genes. Clonal expansion, Shannon diversity and CDR3 relatedness were evaluated with VDJtools (CalcPairwiseDistances, ClusterSamples), while phylogenetic trees were built in CLCbio workbench. Expanded clones were defined as having at least 8 unique UMIs, based on coefficient-of-variation modelling across technical triplicates. TCRdb passed the public sequencing reads through fastp at Q25 and MiXCR, retaining productive beta sequences. Identical CDR3 protein sequences are pooled into one entry, listed with their most common genes and DNA. TCRdb's processing, not the study's, gives the V and J calls here. The sample has 45,000 or so distinct CDR3 sequences on record, 12% of them singletons. The top ten hold roughly 1.2% of the sample.

Sequenced material: PBMCs. This TCR came from a female donor in good health.

The nucleotide sequence is TGCGCCAGCAGCCTCGACAGGGATCATGGCTACACCTTC. Translated, this is CASSLDRDHGYTF. Recombination joined TRBV10-2 with TRBJ1-2; the central 7 bases match TRBD1. The cysteine opens and the phenylalanine closes a CDR3 of 13 amino acids. The retained sequence is limited to the CDR3, 39 bases, with the frame set at the first base. The germline V gene encodes CDR1 WSHSY and CDR2 SAAADI. Germline trimming: 6 bases from V, 6 bases from J; junction bases outside gene matches: 7.